The 8 T cell receptor beta chains reported below all come from one sample, sequenced in a study of neurological immune-mediated disorders. TCRdb re-analysed the 5' RACE reads in MiXCR, keeping a single row per CDR3 protein. Of tens of thousands of distinct CDR3 sequences in the sample, around 6% were seen once. The sequenced material came from CD4+ T cells from blood. The receptor set was obtained from a woman between 45 and 65 years old in good health.

This clonotype was counted at least ten times. The chain uses TRBV3-1 and TRBJ1-6; unclear D gene. Per the germline V gene, CDR1 is LGHDT and CDR2 is YNNKEL (reference sequence). Trimming left V 4 bases short and J 9 bases short, with 10 bases between. CDR3 size: 13 residues. CDR3 nucleotides: TGTGCCAGCAGCCGGGTCTCGGGTTCACCCCTCCACTTT. Encoded protein: CASSRVSGSPLHF.

The sample holds many counts of this clonotype. This chain connects TRBV18 to TRBJ2-5; 9 nucleotides match TRBD1. The CDR3 is 16 residues long. Germline trimming cut 6 bases from V and 5 bases from J; bases unmatched to any gene: 13. Looked up from germline, CDR1 is KGHSH and CDR2 is LQKENI. The CDR3 sequence: CASSPSAGQGKETQYF. The CDR3 DNA reads as TGTGCCAGCTCGCCTTCGGCGGGACAGGGCAAGGAGACCCAGTACTTC.

This clonotype was seen many times. The chain joins TRBV4-1 to TRBJ1-5, with D tentatively TRBD1 (5 bases). Germline CDR1 is MGHRA and CDR2 is YSYEKL. The CDR3 runs 14 residues. Trimming left V 5 bases short and J 9 bases short, with 17 bases between. In DNA, the CDR3 is TGCGCCAGCAGCTCTCGGGACGGCGGGCGGCCCCAGCATTTT. Its translation: CASSSRDGGRPQHF.

This clonotype was observed many times. The chain has TRBV10-3 and TRBJ2-2; 9 bases align to TRBD1. CDR3 size: 16 residues. Germline V gene data show CDR1 as ENHRY and CDR2 as SYGVKD. V was pared by 3 bases and J by 1 base, with 3 bases of the junction left unmatched. The CDR3 spells CAISETGGGNTGELFF. CDR3 sequence (DNA): TGTGCCATCAGTGAAACAGGGGGCGGGAACACCGGGGAGCTGTTTTTT.

The rearrangement joins TRBV20-1 to TRBJ1-2; D is unresolved. Germline V gives CDR1 DFQATT, CDR2 SNEGSKA (reference sequence). Trimming shortened V by 3 bases and J by 8 bases, and 13 bases separated the two germline ends. This CDR3 contains 12 residues. CDR3 coding DNA: TGCAGTGCTAGCCCCGACGGGTTGGGCTACACCTTC. This encodes CSASPDGLGYTF.

This clonotype was seen ten or more times. V gene TRBV5-1 combines with J gene TRBJ2-2, with D possibly matching TRBD2 (6 bases). Germline values: CDR1 SGHRS, CDR2 YFSETQ. Trimming shortened V by 4 bases and J by 0 bases, and 13 bases separated the two germline ends. The CDR3 totals 16 residues. CDR3 coding DNA: TGCGCCAGCAGCGGGGGGAGGCTCGCGAACACCGGGGAGCTGTTTTTT. The encoded protein is CASSGGRLANTGELFF.

In this sample, this clonotype turned up many times. The chain is built from TRBV28 and TRBJ1-4; D gene uncertain. The CDR3 consists of 15 residues. CDR1 is MDHEN and CDR2 is SYDVKM in the germline V gene. Trimming stripped 5 bases from V and 8 bases from J, with 18 bases between. CDR3 in DNA: TGTGCCAGCAGTACTTCTGGACTCCTCGGGGAAAAACTGTTTTTT. As protein: CASSTSGLLGEKLFF.

By share, this clonotype ranks as medium-sized (0.01 to 0.1%). The chain joins TRBV24-1 to TRBJ1-1; a weak D match, TRBD1 (6 bases). V lost 8 bases and J 4 bases, leaving 13 bases between the germline ends. Germline assignment: CDR1 KGHDR and CDR2 SFDVKD. The length of the CDR3 is 13 residues. DNA for the CDR3: TGTGCCACCAAGGGTCTACAGGGCACTGAAGCTTTCTTT. Translated: CATKGLQGTEAFF.